The TCR beta chain described here comes from a study of regulatory T cells in long-lasting Graves disease. Overall study findings and caveats: Persistent disease preferred TRBV28, TRBJ1-2 and TRBJ2-5.

The TCR library used RNA extracted from PBMCs. It was by American Thyroid Association guidelines that Graves' disease was diagnosed. In regard to this clonotype: Its antigen is undetermined.

TCRdb reanalysed the reads using MiXCR and keeps one entry per CDR3 protein. The sample consists of hundreds of distinct CDR3 sequences, approximately 58% of them appearing once. V shed 2 bases and J shed 2 bases, with 8 bases lying between them. This CDR3 is 14 amino acids long. The germline gives CDR1 ENHRY, CDR2 SYGVKD. Sequences were derived from peripheral blood mononuclear cells (PBMCs), sampled with antithyroid drug treatment, in newly diagnosed or persistent Graves disease (not recorded which). The clonotype was recovered from a female donor with Graves disease. The V call is TRBV10-3, the J call TRBJ2-3; D gene uncertain. The CDR3 coding sequence is TGTGCCATCAGTGAGATAGCTAACACAGATACGCAGTATTTT. Amino acids: CAISEIANTDTQYF.